A selection of T cell receptor beta chains follows, all from one sample in a study of T cell repertoires in cytomegalovirus infection. TCRdb independently ran MiXCR on the reads; one entry per CDR3 protein. This sample carries some 600,000 distinct CDR3 sequences, approximately 24% of them seen once, and the ten largest clones take 8%. Sequenced sample: CD8+ T cells from PBMCs. The receptors here all came from a human donor in good health (CMV status not recorded). Some clones in this sample may be carry-over from other donors' samples. CDR3s include the opening cysteine and the closing phenylalanine or tryptophan. Each record gives: V gene, clone size, D gene, J gene, CDR3 DNA, CDR3 protein. The D gene is left open where the match is weak. Clone size appears in some rows only: once, few, many, or a class for an expanded clone.

V gene: TRBV7-9; clone size: many; D gene: NA; J gene: TRBJ2-1; CDR3 DNA: TGTGCCAGCAAAAGGGACTCATCCTCCTACAATGAGCAGTTCTTC; CDR3 protein: CASKRDSSSYNEQFF
V gene: TRBV14; clone size: many; D gene: NA; J gene: TRBJ2-1; CDR3 DNA: TGTGCCAGCAGCCAGGGATCCTACAATGAGCAGTTCTTC; CDR3 protein: CASSQGSYNEQFF
V gene: TRBV20-1; clone size: few; D gene: NA; J gene: TRBJ1-2; CDR3 DNA: TGCAGTGCTAGGAACAGGGTAAACCACAGCTCCTATGGCTACACCTTC; CDR3 protein: CSARNRVNHSSYGYTF
V gene: TRBV6-5; clone size: NA; D gene: NA; J gene: TRBJ1-1; CDR3 DNA: TGTGCCAGCAGTTCCCGGACAGTGAACACTGAAGCTTTCTTT; CDR3 protein: CASSSRTVNTEAFF
V gene: TRBV6-2/TRBV6-3; clone size: NA; D gene: TRBD1; J gene: TRBJ2-5; CDR3 DNA: TGTGCCAGCAGTGACTTGACAGGGTATGAAGAGACCCAGTACTTC; CDR3 protein: CASSDLTGYEETQYF
V gene: TRBV6-2/TRBV6-3; clone size: few; D gene: NA; J gene: TRBJ2-1; CDR3 DNA: TGTGCCAGCAGTTACTTCGGGGGCTCCTACAATGAGCAGTTCTTC; CDR3 protein: CASSYFGGSYNEQFF
V gene: TRBV7-4; clone size: many; D gene: NA; J gene: TRBJ2-3; CDR3 DNA: TGTGCCAGCAGACCATCATATCCGACAGCCACTAGCACAGATACGCAGTATTTT; CDR3 protein: CASRPSYPTATSTDTQYF
V gene: TRBV29-1; clone size: NA; D gene: TRBD2; J gene: TRBJ2-3; CDR3 DNA: TGCAGCGTTGTAGGGACTAGCGGGGGCTATAGCACAGATACGCAGTATTTT; CDR3 protein: CSVVGTSGGYSTDTQYF
V gene: TRBV7-9; clone size: NA; D gene: TRBD1; J gene: TRBJ1-1; CDR3 DNA: TGTGCCAGCAGCTTAGTGGGACAGGGGGCGCAGTCTCTTGAAGCTTTCTTT; CDR3 protein: CASSLVGQGAQSLEAFF
V gene: TRBV9; clone size: few; D gene: NA; J gene: TRBJ2-5; CDR3 DNA: TGTGCCAGCAGCGTAGCACTAGGGATGCTGGGGGCGGGAGAGACCCAGTACTTC; CDR3 protein: CASSVALGMLGAGETQYF
V gene: TRBV7-9; clone size: few; D gene: NA; J gene: TRBJ2-5; CDR3 DNA: TGTGCCAGCAGCACAAACAGGGAGGGATGGCGAGAGACCCAGTACTTC; CDR3 protein: CASSTNREGWRETQYF
V gene: TRBV29-1; clone size: NA; D gene: TRBD2; J gene: TRBJ2-5; CDR3 DNA: TGCAGCGTTATTCCGGGACTAGTAGAAGAGACCCAGTACTTC; CDR3 protein: CSVIPGLVEETQYF
V gene: TRBV4-1; clone size: NA; D gene: NA; J gene: TRBJ1-6; CDR3 DNA: TGCGCCAGCAGCCCAGGGTCTACGAGGTATAATTCACCCCTCCACTTT; CDR3 protein: CASSPGSTRYNSPLHF
V gene: TRBV7-1; clone size: NA; D gene: TRBD1; J gene: TRBJ1-5; CDR3 DNA: TGTGCCAGCAGCATCGGACAGGGGGCGGATCAGCCCCAGCATTTT; CDR3 protein: CASSIGQGADQPQHF
V gene: TRBV6-2/TRBV6-3; clone size: NA; D gene: NA; J gene: TRBJ2-1; CDR3 DNA: TGTGCCAGCAGTTACTCGGTGCTGTGGAATGAGCAGTTCTTC; CDR3 protein: CASSYSVLWNEQFF
V gene: TRBV7-2; clone size: few; D gene: TRBD2; J gene: TRBJ2-2; CDR3 DNA: TGTGCCAGCAGTTGGACTAGCGGGGGGGCTTACACCGGGGAGCTGTTTTTT; CDR3 protein: CASSWTSGGAYTGELFF
V gene: TRBV29-1; clone size: once; D gene: NA; J gene: TRBJ1-2; CDR3 DNA: TGCAGCGTTACCGGATACTATGGCTACACCTTC; CDR3 protein: CSVTGYYGYTF
V gene: TRBV19; clone size: NA; D gene: TRBD2; J gene: TRBJ2-7; CDR3 DNA: TGTGCCAGCTCGGACGGAGGACTAGTTAACGAGCAGTACTTC; CDR3 protein: CASSDGGLVNEQYF
V gene: TRBV14; clone size: NA; D gene: NA; J gene: TRBJ1-4; CDR3 DNA: TGTGCCAGCAGCCAAGATCCGGACAGTTTGGGTGAAAAACTGTTTTTT; CDR3 protein: CASSQDPDSLGEKLFF
V gene: TRBV20-1; clone size: NA; D gene: TRBD2; J gene: TRBJ2-1; CDR3 DNA: TGCAGTGCTAGTGCGGGGGGGGTAGGAGAATACAATGAGCAGTTCTTC; CDR3 protein: CSASAGGVGEYNEQFF
V gene: TRBV28; clone size: NA; D gene: TRBD2; J gene: TRBJ2-3; CDR3 DNA: TGTGCCAGCAATCGAGCGGGGGCAGCAGATACGCAGTATTTT; CDR3 protein: CASNRAGAADTQYF
V gene: TRBV27; clone size: few; D gene: NA; J gene: TRBJ1-1; CDR3 DNA: TGTGCCAGCAGTTTACTGGGTATGGACACTGAAGCTTTCTTT; CDR3 protein: CASSLLGMDTEAFF
V gene: TRBV27; clone size: few; D gene: NA; J gene: TRBJ1-2; CDR3 DNA: TGTGCCAGCAGTTCCGCCGGCAGAGTGAACTATGGCTACACCTTC; CDR3 protein: CASSSAGRVNYGYTF
V gene: TRBV28; clone size: NA; D gene: TRBD1; J gene: TRBJ1-1; CDR3 DNA: TGTGCCAGCAGTAGCAGGGTTGGACAGGGGGGCACTGAAGCTTTCTTT; CDR3 protein: CASSSRVGQGGTEAFF
V gene: TRBV12-3/TRBV12-4; clone size: many; D gene: NA; J gene: TRBJ2-4; CDR3 DNA: TGTGCCAGCAGGGGGGCCAAAAACATTCAGTACTTC; CDR3 protein: CASRGAKNIQYF
V gene: TRBV6-6; clone size: few; D gene: NA; J gene: TRBJ2-1; CDR3 DNA: TGTGCCAGCAGTTACTCGGGGCATGAGCAGTTCTTC; CDR3 protein: CASSYSGHEQFF
V gene: TRBV6-2/TRBV6-3; clone size: few; D gene: NA; J gene: TRBJ2-1; CDR3 DNA: TGTGCCAGCAGTGGAGAGGACTCCTACAATGAGCAGTTCTTC; CDR3 protein: CASSGEDSYNEQFF
V gene: TRBV7-9; clone size: NA; D gene: TRBD1; J gene: TRBJ2-1; CDR3 DNA: TGTGCCAGCAGCTACTCGGGGCAGGGGGCAGGCAATGAGCAGTTCTTC; CDR3 protein: CASSYSGQGAGNEQFF
V gene: TRBV7-8; clone size: once; D gene: TRBD1; J gene: TRBJ1-4; CDR3 DNA: TGTGTCAGCAGCAAAGAGGTTTGGGACAGGGCCTCAACTAATGAAAAACTGTTTTTT; CDR3 protein: CVSSKEVWDRASTNEKLFF
V gene: TRBV20-1; clone size: NA; D gene: NA; J gene: TRBJ1-2; CDR3 DNA: TGCAGTGCTAGAGATCGGTCGGAACGGCCGAACCGGGGCTACACCTTC; CDR3 protein: CSARDRSERPNRGYTF
V gene: TRBV6-5; clone size: few; D gene: NA; J gene: TRBJ2-7; CDR3 DNA: TGTGCCAGCAGTGCTACAGGGAGCGAGCAGTACTTC; CDR3 protein: CASSATGSEQYF
V gene: TRBV6-2/TRBV6-3; clone size: few; D gene: NA; J gene: TRBJ1-3; CDR3 DNA: TGTGCCAGCAGTTACAAGGTCGAGACTCGAGGACGGGTTGGAAACACCATATATTTT; CDR3 protein: CASSYKVETRGRVGNTIYF
V gene: TRBV11-3; clone size: many; D gene: NA; J gene: TRBJ2-3; CDR3 DNA: TGTGCCAGCAGCCTACGGCGCGTGGATACGCAGTATTTT; CDR3 protein: CASSLRRVDTQYF
V gene: TRBV18; clone size: few; D gene: TRBD2; J gene: TRBJ2-1; CDR3 DNA: TGTGCCAGCTCACCATCCGAGAGGACTAGCGGGGTTAATGAGCAGTTCTTC; CDR3 protein: CASSPSERTSGVNEQFF
V gene: TRBV29-1; clone size: NA; D gene: TRBD1; J gene: TRBJ1-2; CDR3 DNA: TGCAGCGGTGAAGGCCTCCAGGACAGGGCGCACTATGGCTACACCTTC; CDR3 protein: CSGEGLQDRAHYGYTF
V gene: TRBV10-3; clone size: few; D gene: TRBD2; J gene: TRBJ2-1; CDR3 DNA: TGTGCCATCAGATCGGGGACTAGGGATGAGCAGTTCTTC; CDR3 protein: CAIRSGTRDEQFF
V gene: TRBV6-2/TRBV6-3; clone size: few; D gene: TRBD1; J gene: TRBJ1-5; CDR3 DNA: TGTGCCAGCAGTTCCCGCCGGGCAGGGGGTTATCAGCCCCAGCATTTT; CDR3 protein: CASSSRRAGGYQPQHF
V gene: TRBV6-1; clone size: many; D gene: NA; J gene: TRBJ2-1; CDR3 DNA: TGTGCCAGCAGTGACACAAGGCCAGGGCACCAAGTCTACAATGAGCAGTTCTTC; CDR3 protein: CASSDTRPGHQVYNEQFF
V gene: TRBV12-3/TRBV12-4; clone size: many; D gene: TRBD1; J gene: TRBJ1-2; CDR3 DNA: TGTGCCAGCAGTTTCGGACAGGTCCTCTATGGCTACACCTTC; CDR3 protein: CASSFGQVLYGYTF
V gene: TRBV6-1; clone size: NA; D gene: NA; J gene: TRBJ1-5; CDR3 DNA: TGTGCCAGCAGTGAAGCGGGCATCTATAGCAATCAGCCCCAGCATTTT; CDR3 protein: CASSEAGIYSNQPQHF
V gene: TRBV6-2/TRBV6-3; clone size: many; D gene: NA; J gene: TRBJ2-5; CDR3 DNA: TGTGCCAGCAGTTACTATCCGCCGGCCGAAGAGACCCAGTACTTC; CDR3 protein: CASSYYPPAEETQYF
V gene: TRBV7-2; clone size: many; D gene: TRBD1; J gene: TRBJ1-2; CDR3 DNA: TGTGCCAGCAGCTCTACAGGGGGCAATGGCTACACCTTC; CDR3 protein: CASSSTGGNGYTF
V gene: TRBV7-2; clone size: many; D gene: NA; J gene: TRBJ1-6; CDR3 DNA: TGTGCCAGCAGCTTAGCCAAGGCGGGACATTCACCCCTCCACTTT; CDR3 protein: CASSLAKAGHSPLHF
V gene: TRBV28; clone size: many; D gene: TRBD1; J gene: TRBJ1-6; CDR3 DNA: TGTGCCAGCACCCCGGGACAGTATAATTCACCCCTCCACTTT; CDR3 protein: CASTPGQYNSPLHF
V gene: TRBV6-6; clone size: many; D gene: TRBD1; J gene: TRBJ2-6; CDR3 DNA: TGTGCCAGCAGCCACGTTGGACAGGGGGCTGGGGCCAACGTCCTGACTTTC; CDR3 protein: CASSHVGQGAGANVLTF
V gene: TRBV7-2; clone size: many; D gene: NA; J gene: TRBJ2-4; CDR3 DNA: TGTGCCAGCAGCTCGCCTTGGGACGCCAAAAACATTCAGTACTTC; CDR3 protein: CASSSPWDAKNIQYF
V gene: TRBV7-9; clone size: few; D gene: TRBD1; J gene: TRBJ2-5; CDR3 DNA: TGTGCCAGCAGCTTAGTTGAGACAGGGAAGGGCCAAGAGACCCAGTACTTC; CDR3 protein: CASSLVETGKGQETQYF
V gene: TRBV7-6; clone size: few; D gene: TRBD2; J gene: TRBJ2-2; CDR3 DNA: TGTGCTAGCAGCCGGGGACTAGCGGAGGCCAACGGGGAGCTGTTTTTT; CDR3 protein: CASSRGLAEANGELFF
V gene: TRBV7-9; clone size: few; D gene: NA; J gene: TRBJ2-2; CDR3 DNA: TGTGCCAAATGGGCACCTAACACCGGGGAGCTGTTTTTT; CDR3 protein: CAKWAPNTGELFF
V gene: TRBV28; clone size: few; D gene: NA; J gene: TRBJ1-5; CDR3 DNA: TGTGCCAGCAGGTCCGTTTTGAATCAGCCCCAGCATTTT; CDR3 protein: CASRSVLNQPQHF
V gene: TRBV2; clone size: many; D gene: NA; J gene: TRBJ1-1; CDR3 DNA: TGTGCCAGCAAGGGTGGCTCTGAAGCTTTCTTT; CDR3 protein: CASKGGSEAFF
V gene: TRBV28; clone size: few; D gene: NA; J gene: TRBJ1-4; CDR3 DNA: TGTGCCAGCGGGGACGGTCCTAATGAAAAACTGTTTTTT; CDR3 protein: CASGDGPNEKLFF
V gene: TRBV20-1; clone size: few; D gene: NA; J gene: TRBJ2-7; CDR3 DNA: TGCAGTGCTAGAGATTGGGGCAGGGAGGAGGTGGGTTACGAGCAGTACTTC; CDR3 protein: CSARDWGREEVGYEQYF
V gene: TRBV20-1; clone size: few; D gene: NA; J gene: TRBJ2-2; CDR3 DNA: TGCAGTGCTAGAGATTGGAACACCGGGGAGCTGTTTTTT; CDR3 protein: CSARDWNTGELFF
V gene: TRBV13; clone size: few; D gene: NA; J gene: TRBJ2-4; CDR3 DNA: TGTGCCAGCAGCTTCGGGCCGATAGCCAAAAACATTCAGTACTTC; CDR3 protein: CASSFGPIAKNIQYF
V gene: TRBV7-2; clone size: many; D gene: NA; J gene: TRBJ2-7; CDR3 DNA: TGTGCCAGCAGCCCAGACTTCTACGAGCAGTACTTC; CDR3 protein: CASSPDFYEQYF
V gene: TRBV7-9; clone size: many; D gene: NA; J gene: TRBJ1-1; CDR3 DNA: TGTGCCAGCACCCACGGAGGGAACACTGAAGCTTTCTTT; CDR3 protein: CASTHGGNTEAFF
V gene: TRBV7-6; clone size: NA; D gene: TRBD1; J gene: TRBJ1-1; CDR3 DNA: TGTGCCAGCAGCTCTGACAGGGGGGGCACTGAAGCTTTCTTT; CDR3 protein: CASSSDRGGTEAFF
V gene: TRBV18; clone size: NA; D gene: TRBD1; J gene: TRBJ1-4; CDR3 DNA: TGTGCCAGCTCATCTTCGGGACAGCCTAATGAAAAACTGTTTTTT; CDR3 protein: CASSSSGQPNEKLFF